This TCR beta chain comes out of a study of CD8 T cells in ankylosing spondylitis (dated by TCRdb to about 2017). Regarding the research as a whole: The study profiled T cell receptor beta repertoires in healthy donors and ankylosing spondylitis patients to find disease-linked TCR variants. Samples of peripheral blood were taken, and for ankylosing spondylitis patients, synovial fluid was collected as well. In total, the full study cohort was made up of some 110 healthy donors and approximately 27 ankylosing spondylitis patients.

CDR1 is given as SGHRS and CDR2 as YFSETQ, both from the germline V gene. The V end loses 8 bases and the J end loses 6 bases, and a stretch of 18 bases separates them. The CDR3 spans 13 residues, from the cysteine through the phenylalanine. CDR3 DNA only is kept here, 39 bases in frame from base 1. There are many counts of this clonotype. Its antigen has not been determined. No much larger clone exists at a distance of one base, and base qualities are not known. Results and caveats for the whole study, not just this receptor: The disease-linked clones showed a CD8+ phenotype and occurred at relatively low frequencies in peripheral blood. Blood from ankylosing spondylitis patients appeared to be characterized by a TCR beta motif composed of 7 to 9 highly homologous amino acid variants. The disease-linked clones were reported as significantly enriched in matched synovial fluid samples from ankylosing spondylitis patients. Some motif variants had previously been reported in the synovial fluid and blood of reactive arthritis patients, which suggests shared mechanisms of disease initiation.

Reads for this sample came from an Illumina HiSeq 2500. TCR beta libraries were prepared by quantitative 5'-RACE with molecular barcodes. The published analysis was carried out like this. Disease-linked TCR variants were identified with a new computational method built on a probabilistic model of VDJ rearrangement. The raw public data were reprocessed by TCRdb itself: fastp quality trimming at Q25, MiXCR clonotype calling, in-frame beta chains only. Each record represents a unique CDR3 protein, reported with the most common genes and DNA among its rows. What appears here as the V and J calls and clone size reflects TCRdb's work, not the paper's. The sample data list around 250,000 distinct CDR3 sequences, and roughly 10% of these were observed just once. The ten largest clones capture 6.8% of the sample.

The sequenced sample consisted of blood, either unsorted or a sorted T cell fraction (not recorded which). The rearrangement joined TRBV5-1 to TRBJ2-7, with no confident D gene call. This clonotype was sampled from a male donor with ankylosing spondylitis or in good health (not recorded which). The sequenced DNA is TGCGCCAGGCCCCACCCTTATTTCGGCGAGCAGTACTTC. This gives the protein CARPHPYFGEQYF.